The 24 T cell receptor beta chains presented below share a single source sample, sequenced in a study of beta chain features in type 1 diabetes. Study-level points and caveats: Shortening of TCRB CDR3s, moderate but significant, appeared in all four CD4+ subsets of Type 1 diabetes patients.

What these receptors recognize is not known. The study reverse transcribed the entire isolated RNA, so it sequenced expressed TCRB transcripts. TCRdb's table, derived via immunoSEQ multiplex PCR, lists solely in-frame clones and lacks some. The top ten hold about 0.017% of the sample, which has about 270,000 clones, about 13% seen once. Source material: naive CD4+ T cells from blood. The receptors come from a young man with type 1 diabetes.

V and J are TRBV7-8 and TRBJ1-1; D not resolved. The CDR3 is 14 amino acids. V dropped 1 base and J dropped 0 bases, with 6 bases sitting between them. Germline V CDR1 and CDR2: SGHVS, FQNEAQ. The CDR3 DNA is TGTGCCAGCAGCTTAGGAGTCATGAACACTGAAGCTTTCTTT. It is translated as CASSLGVMNTEAFF.

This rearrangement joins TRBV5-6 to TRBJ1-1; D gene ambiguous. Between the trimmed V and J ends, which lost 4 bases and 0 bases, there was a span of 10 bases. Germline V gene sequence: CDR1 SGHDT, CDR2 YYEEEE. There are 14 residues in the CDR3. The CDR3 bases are TGTGCCAGCAGCGCCCTATATTTGAACACTGAAGCTTTCTTT. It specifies CASSALYLNTEAFF. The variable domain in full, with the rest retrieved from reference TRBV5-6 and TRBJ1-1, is DAGVTQSPTHLIKTRGQQVTLRCSPKSGHDTVSWYQQALGQGPQFIFQYYEEEERQRGNFPDRFSGHQFPNYSSELNVNALLLGDSALYLCASSALYLNTEAFFGQGTRLTVV.

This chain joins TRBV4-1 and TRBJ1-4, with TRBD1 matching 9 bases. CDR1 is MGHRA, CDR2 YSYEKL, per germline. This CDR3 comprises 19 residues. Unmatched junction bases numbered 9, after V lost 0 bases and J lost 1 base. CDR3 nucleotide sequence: TGCGCCAGCAGCCAAGAGGGGACAGGGAACGACGAAACTAATGAAAAACTGTTTTTT. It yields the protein CASSQEGTGNDETNEKLFF.

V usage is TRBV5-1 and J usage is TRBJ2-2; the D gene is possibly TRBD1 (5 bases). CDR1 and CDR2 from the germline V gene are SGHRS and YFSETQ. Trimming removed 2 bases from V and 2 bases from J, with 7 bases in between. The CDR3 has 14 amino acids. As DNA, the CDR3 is TGCGCCAGCAGCTTTGACAGAAACACCGGGGAGCTGTTTTTT. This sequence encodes CASSFDRNTGELFF.

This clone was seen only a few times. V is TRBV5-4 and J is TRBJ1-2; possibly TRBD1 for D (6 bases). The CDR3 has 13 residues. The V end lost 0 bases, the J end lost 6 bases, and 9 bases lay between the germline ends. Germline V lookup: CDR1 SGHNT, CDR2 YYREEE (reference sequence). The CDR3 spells CASSLAGVDGYTF. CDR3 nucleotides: TGTGCCAGCAGCTTGGCAGGGGTAGATGGCTACACCTTC.

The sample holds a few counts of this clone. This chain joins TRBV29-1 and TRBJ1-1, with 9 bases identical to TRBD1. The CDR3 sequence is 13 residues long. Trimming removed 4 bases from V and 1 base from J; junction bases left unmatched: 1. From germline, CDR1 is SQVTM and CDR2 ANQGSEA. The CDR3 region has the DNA TGCAGCGTTGTGGACAGGGGGAACACTGAAGCTTTCTTT. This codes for CSVVDRGNTEAFF.

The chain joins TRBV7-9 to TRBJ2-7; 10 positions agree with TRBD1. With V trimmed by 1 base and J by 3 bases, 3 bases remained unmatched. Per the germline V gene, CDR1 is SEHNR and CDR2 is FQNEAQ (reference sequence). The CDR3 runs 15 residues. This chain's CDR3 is CASSLDRDRGYEQYF. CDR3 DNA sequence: TGTGCCAGCAGCTTAGACCGGGACAGGGGCTACGAGCAGTACTTC.

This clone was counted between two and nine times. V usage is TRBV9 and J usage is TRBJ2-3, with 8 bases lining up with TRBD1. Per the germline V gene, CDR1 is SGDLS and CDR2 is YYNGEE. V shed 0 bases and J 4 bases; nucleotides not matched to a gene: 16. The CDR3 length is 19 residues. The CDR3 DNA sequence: TGTGCCAGCAGCGTAGACGTTCCCCAGGGGGCGGCCTTCCCAGATACGCAGTATTTT. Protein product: CASSVDVPQGAAFPDTQYF.

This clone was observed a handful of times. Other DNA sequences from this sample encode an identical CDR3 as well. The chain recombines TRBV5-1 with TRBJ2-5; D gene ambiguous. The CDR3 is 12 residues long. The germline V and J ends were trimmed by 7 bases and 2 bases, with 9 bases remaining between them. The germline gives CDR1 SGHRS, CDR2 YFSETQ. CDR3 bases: TGCGCCAGCTCCTCACAGCAAGAGACCCAGTACTTC. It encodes CASSSQQETQYF.

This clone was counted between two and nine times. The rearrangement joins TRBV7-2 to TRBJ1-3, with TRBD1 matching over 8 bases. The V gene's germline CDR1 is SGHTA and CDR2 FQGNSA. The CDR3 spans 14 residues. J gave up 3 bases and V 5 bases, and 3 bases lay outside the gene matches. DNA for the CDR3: TGTGCCAGCAGCCCGGACAGGGTTGGAAACACCATATATTTT. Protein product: CASSPDRVGNTIYF. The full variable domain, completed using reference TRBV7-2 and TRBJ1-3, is GAGVSQSPSNKVTEKGKDVELRCDPISGHTALYWYRQSLGQGLEFLIYFQGNSAPDKSGLPSDRFSAERTGGSVSTLTIQRTQQEDSAVYLCASSPDRVGNTIYFGEGSWLTVV.

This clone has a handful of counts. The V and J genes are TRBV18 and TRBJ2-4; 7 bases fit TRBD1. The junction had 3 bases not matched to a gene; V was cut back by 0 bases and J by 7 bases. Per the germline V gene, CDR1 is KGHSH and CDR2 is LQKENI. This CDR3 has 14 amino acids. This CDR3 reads CASSPPRDSNIQYF. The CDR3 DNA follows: TGTGCCAGCTCACCACCTCGGGACAGTAACATTCAGTACTTC.

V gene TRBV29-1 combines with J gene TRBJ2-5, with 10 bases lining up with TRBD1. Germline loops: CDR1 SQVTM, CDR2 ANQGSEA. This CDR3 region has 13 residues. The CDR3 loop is CSVGQGVQETQYF. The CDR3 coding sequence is TGCTCTGTCGGACAGGGGGTTCAAGAGACCCAGTACTTC. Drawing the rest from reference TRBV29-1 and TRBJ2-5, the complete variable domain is SAVISQKPSRDICQRGTSLTIQCQVDSQVTMMFWYRQQPGQSLTLIATANQGSEATYESGFVIDKFPISRPNLTFSTLTVSNMSPEDSSIYLCSVGQGVQETQYFGPGTRLLVL.

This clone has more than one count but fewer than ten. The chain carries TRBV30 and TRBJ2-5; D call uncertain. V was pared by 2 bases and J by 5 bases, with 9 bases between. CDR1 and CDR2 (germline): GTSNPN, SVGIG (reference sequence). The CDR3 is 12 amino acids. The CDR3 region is CAWSRLRETQYF. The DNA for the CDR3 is TGTGCCTGGAGTCGGTTGAGGGAGACCCAGTACTTC.

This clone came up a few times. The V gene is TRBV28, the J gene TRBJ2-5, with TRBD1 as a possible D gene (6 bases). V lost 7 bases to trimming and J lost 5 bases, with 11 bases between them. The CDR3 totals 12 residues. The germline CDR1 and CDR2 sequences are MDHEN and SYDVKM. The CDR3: CASNQGWETQYF. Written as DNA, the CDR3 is TGTGCCAGCAATCAGGGGTGGGAGACCCAGTACTTC. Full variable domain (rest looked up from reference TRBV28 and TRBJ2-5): DVKVTQSSRYLVKRTGEKVFLECVQDMDHENMFWYRQDPGLGLRLIYFSYDVKMKEKGDIPEGYSVSREKKERFSLILESASTNQTSMYLCASNQGWETQYFGPGTRLLVL.

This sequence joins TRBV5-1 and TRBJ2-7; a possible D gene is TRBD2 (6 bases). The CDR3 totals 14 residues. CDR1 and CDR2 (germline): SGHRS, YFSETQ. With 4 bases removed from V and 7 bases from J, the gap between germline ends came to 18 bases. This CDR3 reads CASSPGSSAGEQYF. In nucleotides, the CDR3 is TGCGCCAGCAGCCCCGGCAGCTCTGCGGGGGAGCAGTACTTC.

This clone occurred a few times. The CDR3 here is CASTPLPTGTSNQPQHF. DNA for the CDR3: TGTGCCAGCACTCCTCTCCCGACAGGGACGAGCAATCAGCCCCAGCATTTT. The chain joins TRBV28 to TRBJ1-5; 7 bases are shared with TRBD1. Germline CDR1 reads MDHEN; CDR2 reads SYDVKM. V dropped 7 bases and J dropped 1; count of bases not matched to a gene: 13. The CDR3 has 17 amino acids.

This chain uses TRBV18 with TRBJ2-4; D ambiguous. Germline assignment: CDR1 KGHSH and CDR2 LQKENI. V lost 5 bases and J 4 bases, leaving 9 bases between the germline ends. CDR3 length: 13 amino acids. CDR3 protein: CASSTDTKNIQYF. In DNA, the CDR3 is TGTGCCAGCTCAACAGACACGAAAAACATTCAGTACTTC.

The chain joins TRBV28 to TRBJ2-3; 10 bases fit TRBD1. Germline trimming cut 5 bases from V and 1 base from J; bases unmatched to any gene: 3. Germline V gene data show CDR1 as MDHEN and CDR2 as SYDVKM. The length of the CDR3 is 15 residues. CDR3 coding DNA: TGTGCCAGCAGTAGCGGGACAGGGGGCACAGATACGCAGTATTTT. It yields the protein CASSSGTGGTDTQYF.

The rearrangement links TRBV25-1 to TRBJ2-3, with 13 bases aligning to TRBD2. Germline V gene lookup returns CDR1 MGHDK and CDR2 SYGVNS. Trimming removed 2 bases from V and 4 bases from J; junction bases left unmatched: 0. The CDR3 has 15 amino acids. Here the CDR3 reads CASSETSGRADTQYF. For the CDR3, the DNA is TGTGCCAGCAGTGAAACTAGCGGGAGGGCAGATACGCAGTATTTT.

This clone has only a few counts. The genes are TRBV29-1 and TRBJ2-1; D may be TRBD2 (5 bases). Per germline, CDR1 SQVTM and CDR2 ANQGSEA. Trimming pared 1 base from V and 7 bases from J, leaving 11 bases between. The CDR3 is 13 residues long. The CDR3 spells CSVEGGPTNEQFF. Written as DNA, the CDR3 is TGCAGCGTTGAAGGAGGGCCTACGAATGAGCAGTTCTTC.

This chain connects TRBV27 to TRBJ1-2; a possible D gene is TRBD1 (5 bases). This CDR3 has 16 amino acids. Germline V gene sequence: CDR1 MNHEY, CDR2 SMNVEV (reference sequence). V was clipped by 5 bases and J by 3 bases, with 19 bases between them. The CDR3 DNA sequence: TGTGCCAGCAGTCCTCGCCTCGCATTCAGGGACTATGGCTACACCTTC. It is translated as CASSPRLAFRDYGYTF.

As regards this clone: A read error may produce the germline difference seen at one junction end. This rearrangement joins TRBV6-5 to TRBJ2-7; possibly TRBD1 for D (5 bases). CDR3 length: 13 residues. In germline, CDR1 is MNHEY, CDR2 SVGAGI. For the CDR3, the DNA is TGTGCCAGCAGTTACTCGAGCCAAAGACAGCAATCCTTC. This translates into CASSYSSQRQQSF.

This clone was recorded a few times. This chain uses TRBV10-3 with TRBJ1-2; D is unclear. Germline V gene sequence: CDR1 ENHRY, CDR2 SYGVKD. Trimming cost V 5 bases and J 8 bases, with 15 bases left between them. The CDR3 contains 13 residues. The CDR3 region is CAISHRGEDGYTF. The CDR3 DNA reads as TGTGCCATCAGTCACCGCGGGGAGGACGGCTACACCTTC.

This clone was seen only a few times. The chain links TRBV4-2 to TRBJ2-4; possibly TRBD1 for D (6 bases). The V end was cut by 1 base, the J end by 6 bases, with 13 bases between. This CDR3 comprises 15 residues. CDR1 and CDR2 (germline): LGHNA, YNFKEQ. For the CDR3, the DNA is TGTGCCAGCAGCCAAGGAGGGGGATCGAGAAACATTCAGTACTTC. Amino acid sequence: CASSQGGGSRNIQYF.